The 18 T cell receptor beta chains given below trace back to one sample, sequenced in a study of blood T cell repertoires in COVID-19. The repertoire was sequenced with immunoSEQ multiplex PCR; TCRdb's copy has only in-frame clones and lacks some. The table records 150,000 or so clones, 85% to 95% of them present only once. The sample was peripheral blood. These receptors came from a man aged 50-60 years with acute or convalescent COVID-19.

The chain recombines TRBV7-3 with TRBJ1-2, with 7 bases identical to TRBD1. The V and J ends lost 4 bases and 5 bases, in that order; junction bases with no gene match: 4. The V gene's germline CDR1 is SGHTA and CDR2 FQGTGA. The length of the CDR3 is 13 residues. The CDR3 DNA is TGTGCCAGCAGCTACGACAGGGATTATGGCTACACCTTC. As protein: CASSYDRDYGYTF.

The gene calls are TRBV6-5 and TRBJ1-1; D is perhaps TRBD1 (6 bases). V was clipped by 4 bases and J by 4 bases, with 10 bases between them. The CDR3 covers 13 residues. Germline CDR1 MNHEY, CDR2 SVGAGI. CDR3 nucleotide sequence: TGTGCCAGCAGTTCAGGGGTTGGCACTGAAGCTTTCTTT. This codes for CASSSGVGTEAFF.

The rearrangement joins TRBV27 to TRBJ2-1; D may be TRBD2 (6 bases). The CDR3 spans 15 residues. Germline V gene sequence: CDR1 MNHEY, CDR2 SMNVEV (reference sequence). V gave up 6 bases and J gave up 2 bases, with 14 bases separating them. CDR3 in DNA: TGTGCCAGCAGGCAGGACTCGGGAGCCTACAATGAGCAGTTCTTC. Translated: CASRQDSGAYNEQFF.

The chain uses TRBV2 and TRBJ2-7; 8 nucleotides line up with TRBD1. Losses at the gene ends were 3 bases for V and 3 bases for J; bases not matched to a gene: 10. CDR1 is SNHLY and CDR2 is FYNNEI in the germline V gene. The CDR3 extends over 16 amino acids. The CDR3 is CASSDATGEPVYEQYV. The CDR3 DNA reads TGTGCCAGCAGTGATGCGACAGGGGAGCCGGTCTACGAGCAGTACGTC.

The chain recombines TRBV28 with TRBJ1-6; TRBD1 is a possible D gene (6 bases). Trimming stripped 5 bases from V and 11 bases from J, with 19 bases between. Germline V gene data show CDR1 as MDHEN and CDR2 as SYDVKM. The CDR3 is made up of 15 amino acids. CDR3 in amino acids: CASSPHDRFLPPLHF. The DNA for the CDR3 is TGTGCCAGCAGTCCCCATGACAGGTTTTTGCCACCCCTCCACTTT.

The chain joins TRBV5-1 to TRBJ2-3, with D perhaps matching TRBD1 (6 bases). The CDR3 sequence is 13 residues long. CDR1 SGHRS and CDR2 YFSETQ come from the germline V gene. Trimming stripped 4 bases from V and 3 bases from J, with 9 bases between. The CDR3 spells CASSGQGTDTQYF. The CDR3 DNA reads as TGCGCCAGCAGCGGGCAGGGGACAGATACGCAGTATTTT.

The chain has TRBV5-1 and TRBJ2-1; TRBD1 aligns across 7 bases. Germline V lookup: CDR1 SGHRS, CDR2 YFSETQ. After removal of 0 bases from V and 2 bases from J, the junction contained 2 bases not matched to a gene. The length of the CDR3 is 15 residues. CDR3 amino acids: CASSLGGQPYNEQFF. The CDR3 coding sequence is TGCGCCAGCAGCTTGGGGGGACAGCCCTACAATGAGCAGTTCTTC. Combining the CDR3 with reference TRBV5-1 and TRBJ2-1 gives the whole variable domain KAGVTQTPRYLIKTRGQQVTLSCSPISGHRSVSWYQQTPGQGLQFLFEYFSETQRNKGNFPGRFSGRQFSNSRSEMNVSTLELGDSALYLCASSLGGQPYNEQFFGPGTRLTVL.

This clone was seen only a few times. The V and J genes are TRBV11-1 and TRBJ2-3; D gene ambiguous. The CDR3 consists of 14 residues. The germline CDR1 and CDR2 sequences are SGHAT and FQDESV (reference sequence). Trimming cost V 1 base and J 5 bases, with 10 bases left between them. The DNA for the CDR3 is TGTGCCAGCAGCTTAGAGGTTTCGGGAGATACGCAGTATTTT. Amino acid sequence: CASSLEVSGDTQYF.

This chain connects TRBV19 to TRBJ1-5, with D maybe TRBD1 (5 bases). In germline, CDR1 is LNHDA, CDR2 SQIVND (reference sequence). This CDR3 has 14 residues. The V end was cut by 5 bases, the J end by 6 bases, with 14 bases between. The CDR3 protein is CASSWGDGSQPQHF. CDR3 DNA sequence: TGTGCCAGTAGTTGGGGGGACGGGAGTCAGCCCCAGCATTTT.

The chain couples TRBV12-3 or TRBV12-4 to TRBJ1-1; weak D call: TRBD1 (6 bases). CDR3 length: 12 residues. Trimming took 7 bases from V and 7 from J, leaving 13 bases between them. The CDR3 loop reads CASKGGRGEAFF. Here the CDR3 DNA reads TGTGCCAGCAAAGGGGGTAGGGGTGAAGCTTTCTTT.

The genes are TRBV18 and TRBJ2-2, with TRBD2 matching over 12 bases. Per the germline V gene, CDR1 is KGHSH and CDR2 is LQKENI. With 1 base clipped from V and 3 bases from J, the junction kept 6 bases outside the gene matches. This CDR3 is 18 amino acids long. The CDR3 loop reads CASSPLTSGRGDTGELFF. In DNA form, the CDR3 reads TGTGCCAGCTCACCACTGACTAGCGGGAGAGGGGACACCGGGGAGCTGTTTTTT. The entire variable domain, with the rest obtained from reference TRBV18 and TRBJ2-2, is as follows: NAGVMQNPRHLVRRRGQEARLRCSPMKGHSHVYWYRQLPEEGLKFMVYLQKENIIDESGMPKERFSAEFPKEGPSILRIQQVVRGDSAAYFCASSPLTSGRGDTGELFFGEGSRLTVL.

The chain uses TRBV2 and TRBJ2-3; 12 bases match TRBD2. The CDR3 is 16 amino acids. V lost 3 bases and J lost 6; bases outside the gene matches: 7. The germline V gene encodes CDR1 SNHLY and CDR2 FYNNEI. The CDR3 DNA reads TGTGCCAGCAGTGATGTGGCTAGCGGGAGGGAGGATACGCAGTATTTT. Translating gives CASSDVASGREDTQYF.

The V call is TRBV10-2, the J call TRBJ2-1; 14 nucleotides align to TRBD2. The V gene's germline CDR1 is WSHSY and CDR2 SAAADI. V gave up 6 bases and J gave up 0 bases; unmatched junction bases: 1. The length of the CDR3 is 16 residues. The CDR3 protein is CASRGTSGSSYNEQFF. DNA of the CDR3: TGCGCCAGCAGAGGGACTAGCGGGAGCTCCTACAATGAGCAGTTCTTC.

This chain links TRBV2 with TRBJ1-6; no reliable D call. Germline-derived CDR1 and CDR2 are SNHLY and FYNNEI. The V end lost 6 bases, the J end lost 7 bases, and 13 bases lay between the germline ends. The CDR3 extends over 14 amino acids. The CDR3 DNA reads TGTGCCAGCAGAGCTGTAGCAGCCAATTCACCCCTCCACTTT. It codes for CASRAVAANSPLHF. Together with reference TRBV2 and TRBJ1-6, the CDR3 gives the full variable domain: EPEVTQTPSHQVTQMGQEVILRCVPISNHLYFYWYRQILGQKVEFLVSFYNNEISEKSEIFDDQFSVERPDGSNFTLKIRSTKLEDSAMYFCASRAVAANSPLHFGNGTRLTVT.

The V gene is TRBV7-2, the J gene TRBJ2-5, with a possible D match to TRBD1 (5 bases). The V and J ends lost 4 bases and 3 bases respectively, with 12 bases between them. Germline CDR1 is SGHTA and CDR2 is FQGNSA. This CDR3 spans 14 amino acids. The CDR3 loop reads CASSYPDKKETQYF. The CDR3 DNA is TGTGCCAGCAGCTATCCGGACAAGAAAGAGACCCAGTACTTC.

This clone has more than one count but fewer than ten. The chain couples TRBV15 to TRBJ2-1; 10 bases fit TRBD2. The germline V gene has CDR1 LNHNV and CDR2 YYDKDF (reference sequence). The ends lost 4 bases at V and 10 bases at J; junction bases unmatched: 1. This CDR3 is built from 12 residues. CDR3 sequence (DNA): TGTGCCACCAGCATACTAGCGGGAGAGCAGTTCTTC. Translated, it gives CATSILAGEQFF.

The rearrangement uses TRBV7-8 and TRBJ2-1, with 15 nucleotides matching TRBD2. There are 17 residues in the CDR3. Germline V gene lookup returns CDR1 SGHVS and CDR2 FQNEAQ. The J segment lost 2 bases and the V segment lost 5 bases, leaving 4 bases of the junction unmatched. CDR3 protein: CASSARTSGRAYNEQFF. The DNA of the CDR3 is TGTGCCAGCAGCGCTAGGACTAGCGGGAGGGCCTACAATGAGCAGTTCTTC.

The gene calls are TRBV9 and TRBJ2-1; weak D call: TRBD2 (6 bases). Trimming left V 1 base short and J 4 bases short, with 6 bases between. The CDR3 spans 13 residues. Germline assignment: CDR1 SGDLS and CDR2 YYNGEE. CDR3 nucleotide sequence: TGTGCCAGCAGCGTAAGCGGGTACAATGAGCAGTTCTTC. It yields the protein CASSVSGYNEQFF.